A single sample gave rise to the 11 T cell receptor beta chains below, sequenced in a study of blood T cell repertoires in COVID-19. This table comes from immunoSEQ multiplex PCR, and its TCRdb copy is limited to in-frame clones, with some not included. This table has a few hundred thousand clones, about 88% appearing once. Sequencing was carried out using PBMCs or T cells enriched from blood (not recorded which). The source of these receptors is a woman aged 55-70 years who had recovered from COVID-19.

CDR3 amino acids: CATSGTGGSEQYF. The CDR3 DNA reads as TGTGCCACCAGTGGAACAGGGGGATCCGAGCAGTACTTC. This sequence joins TRBV24-1 and TRBJ2-7; 8 nucleotides line up with TRBD1. The CDR3 covers 13 residues. The germline CDR1 and CDR2 sequences are KGHDR and SFDVKD. J lost 6 bases, V lost 5 bases, and 5 bases had no gene match.

V and J are TRBV12-3 or TRBV12-4 and TRBJ1-4; weak D call: TRBD1 (6 bases). The V gene lost 7 bases and the J gene lost 13 bases, with 16 bases spanning the gap. The CDR3 consists of 12 residues. CDR3 region: CASTRDNNGLFF. The CDR3 bases are TGTGCCAGCACCAGGGACAACAATGGACTGTTTTTT.

This chain links TRBV25-1 with TRBJ2-1, with D possibly being TRBD2 (5 bases). The CDR3 consists of 15 residues. CDR1 MGHDK and CDR2 SYGVNS come from the germline V gene. V gave up 3 bases and J gave up 0 bases, with 9 bases separating them. Here the CDR3 DNA reads TGTGCCAGCAGTGATCCGGGGAGCTCCTACAATGAGCAGTTCTTC. Translation: CASSDPGSSYNEQFF.

The V gene is TRBV3-1 (or the pseudogene TRBV3-2), the J gene TRBJ2-3; D might be TRBD2 (5 bases). CDR1 and CDR2 (germline): LGHDT, YNNKEL (reference sequence). V lost 4 bases, J lost 3 bases, and 8 bases lay in between. CDR3 size: 13 residues. CDR3 loop: CASSLGSTDTQYF. The CDR3 DNA follows: TGTGCCAGCAGCCTAGGGAGTACAGATACGCAGTATTTT.

This chain links TRBV5-1 with TRBJ1-1; D is undetermined. From germline, CDR1 is SGHRS and CDR2 YFSETQ. The CDR3 extends over 16 amino acids. Trimming removed 4 bases at V and 2 bases at J, with 18 bases between. In nucleotides, the CDR3 is TGCGCCAGCAGCCCCGGGTCCTTGGGAGCCAACACTGAAGCTTTCTTT. It codes for CASSPGSLGANTEAFF. Supplemented by reference TRBV5-1 and TRBJ1-1, the full variable domain reads KAGVTQTPRYLIKTRGQQVTLSCSPISGHRSVSWYQQTPGQGLQFLFEYFSETQRNKGNFPGRFSGRQFSNSRSEMNVSTLELGDSALYLCASSPGSLGANTEAFFGQGTRLTVV.

The chain combines TRBV5-1 with TRBJ1-1; 7 bases fit TRBD1. In germline, CDR1 is SGHRS, CDR2 YFSETQ. The CDR3 contains 14 residues. V was clipped by 5 bases and J by 4 bases; unmatched bases: 8. CDR3 coding DNA: TGCGCCAGCAGGCAAGACAGGGTTGGCACTGAAGCTTTCTTT. It encodes CASRQDRVGTEAFF. Full variable domain (missing parts from reference TRBV5-1 and TRBJ1-1): KAGVTQTPRYLIKTRGQQVTLSCSPISGHRSVSWYQQTPGQGLQFLFEYFSETQRNKGNFPGRFSGRQFSNSRSEMNVSTLELGDSALYLCASRQDRVGTEAFFGQGTRLTVV.

This chain connects TRBV18 to TRBJ1-2; 9 bases match TRBD1. Germline CDR1 and CDR2: KGHSH and LQKENI. This CDR3 spans 17 amino acids. V lost 2 bases to trimming and J lost 8 bases; unmatched junction nucleotides: 15. CDR3 in amino acids: CASSPVPGQGLARGYTF. CDR3 DNA sequence: TGTGCCAGCTCACCAGTTCCGGGACAGGGCCTAGCGCGCGGCTACACCTTC.

The chain carries TRBV27 and TRBJ1-5; TRBD1 might be the D (6 bases). Looked up from germline, CDR1 is MNHEY and CDR2 is SMNVEV (reference sequence). CDR3 length equals 14 residues. Trimming removed 6 bases at V and 5 bases at J, with 14 bases between. The CDR3 region has the DNA TGTGCCAGCAGCAACAGGGCCTGGGATCAGCCCCAGCATTTT. Amino acid sequence: CASSNRAWDQPQHF.

In DNA form, the CDR3 reads TGTGCCAGCAGTTACTTCCTAGCGGGGGGGGAGACCCAGTACTTC. It is translated as CASSYFLAGGETQYF. J is TRBJ2-5 and V is TRBV6-5; 12 bases match TRBD2. Germline CDR1 and CDR2: MNHEY and SVGAGI. The CDR3 sequence is 15 residues long. With V trimmed by 1 base and J by 5 bases, 2 bases remained unmatched.

The V call is TRBV7-2, the J call TRBJ1-6, with D possibly TRBD1 on 6 matching bases. Trimming pared 5 bases from V and 4 bases from J, leaving 15 bases between. This CDR3 is 16 amino acids long. CDR1 and CDR2 (germline): SGHTA, FQGNSA. Here the CDR3 DNA reads TGTGCCAGCAGCAACGGACAGACTGAATATAATTCACCCCTCCACTTT. Protein sequence: CASSNGQTEYNSPLHF.

J is TRBJ1-1 and V is TRBV20-1; D not resolved. CDR1 is DFQATT and CDR2 is SNEGSKA in the germline V gene (reference sequence). V lost 0 bases, J lost 4 bases, and 3 bases lay in between. CDR3 length equals 11 residues. The CDR3 sequence: CSARDITEAFF. CDR3 sequence (DNA): TGCAGTGCTAGAGATATCACTGAAGCTTTCTTT.